The subject of this entry is one T cell receptor beta chain. Here immunoSEQ multiplex PCR was the method, and the copy in TCRdb shows in-frame clones only, minus some. Here the sample spans fewer than 90,000 clones, around 80% being singletons. The sample originates from a study of blood T cell repertoires in COVID-19. Across the whole study: Donors in the United States, Italy and Spain gave samples during acute or convalescent COVID-19.

V lost 6 bases and J lost 2, with 14 bases in between. Germline V gene sequence: CDR1 MDHEN, CDR2 SYDVKM. This CDR3 region has 14 residues. The sample comprised peripheral blood. The rearrangement uses TRBV28 and TRBJ2-7; D is perhaps TRBD1 (5 bases). The clonotype comes from a human donor in a cohort sampled during active COVID-19. DNA of the CDR3: TGTGCCAGCAGATCCCTCGACAGAACCTACGAGCAGTACTTC. It specifies CASRSLDRTYEQYF. Filled out from reference TRBV28 and TRBJ2-7, the complete variable domain reads DVKVTQSSRYLVKRTGEKVFLECVQDMDHENMFWYRQDPGLGLRLIYFSYDVKMKEKGDIPEGYSVSREKKERFSLILESASTNQTSMYLCASRSLDRTYEQYFGPGTRLTVT.